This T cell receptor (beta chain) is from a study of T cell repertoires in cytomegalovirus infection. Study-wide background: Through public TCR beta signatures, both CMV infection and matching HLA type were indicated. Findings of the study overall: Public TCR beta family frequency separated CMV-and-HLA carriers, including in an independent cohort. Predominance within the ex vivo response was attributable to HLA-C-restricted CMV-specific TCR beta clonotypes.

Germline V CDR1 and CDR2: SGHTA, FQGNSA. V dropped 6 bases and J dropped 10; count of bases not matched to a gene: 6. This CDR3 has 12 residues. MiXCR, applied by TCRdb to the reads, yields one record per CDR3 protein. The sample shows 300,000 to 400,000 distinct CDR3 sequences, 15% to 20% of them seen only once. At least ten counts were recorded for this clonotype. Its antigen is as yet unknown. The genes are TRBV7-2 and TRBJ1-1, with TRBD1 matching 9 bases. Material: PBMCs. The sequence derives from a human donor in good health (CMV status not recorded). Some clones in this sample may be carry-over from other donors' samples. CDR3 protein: CASSPRQGVAFF. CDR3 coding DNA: TGTGCCAGCAGTCCTCGACAGGGGGTAGCTTTCTTT. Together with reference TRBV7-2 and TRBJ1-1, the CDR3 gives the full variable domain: GAGVSQSPSNKVTEKGKDVELRCDPISGHTALYWYRQSLGQGLEFLIYFQGNSAPDKSGLPSDRFSAERTGGSVSTLTIQRTQQEDSAVYLCASSPRQGVAFFGQGTRLTVV.